Listed here are 10 T cell receptor beta chains from one sample, sequenced in a study of blood T cell repertoires in COVID-19. Assay used: immunoSEQ multiplex PCR; TCRdb lists only in-frame clones, some missing. The table lists 27,000 or so clones, about 90% of them singletons. The sample taken for sequencing was peripheral blood. The receptors stem from a human donor in a cohort sampled during active COVID-19.

The chain links TRBV9 to TRBJ1-5; D might be TRBD1 (6 bases). Germline V CDR1 and CDR2: SGDLS, YYNGEE. The CDR3 extends over 18 amino acids. Trimming took 1 base from V and 3 from J, leaving 20 bases between them. The CDR3 is CASSVYPHRERFNQPQHF. The CDR3 DNA sequence: TGTGCCAGCAGCGTATACCCTCACAGGGAAAGGTTCAATCAGCCCCAGCATTTT.

The chain combines TRBV9 with TRBJ2-2, with D possibly matching TRBD1 (6 bases). With 2 bases removed from V and 4 bases from J, the gap between germline ends came to 9 bases. The CDR3 has 14 residues. Germline CDR1 SGDLS, CDR2 YYNGEE. This CDR3 is CASSVQGSTGELFF. The CDR3 bases are TGTGCCAGCAGCGTCCAGGGGAGCACCGGGGAGCTGTTTTTT.

V usage is TRBV6-1 and J usage is TRBJ1-1; D is possibly TRBD1 (5 bases). V was cut by 4 bases and J by 0 bases, with 15 bases left in between. In germline, CDR1 is MNHNS, CDR2 SASEGT. The CDR3 covers 16 residues. The CDR3: CASSVPSGVLNTEAFF. CDR3 bases: TGTGCCAGCAGTGTCCCCTCGGGGGTTTTGAACACTGAAGCTTTCTTT.

DNA for the CDR3: TGTGCCAGCAGCCTAACCGAGGGAGCCGAGCAGTACTTC. Translated, it gives CASSLTEGAEQYF. The rearrangement links TRBV7-9 to TRBJ2-7, with D possibly being TRBD2 (5 bases). The CDR3 extends over 13 amino acids. Per germline, CDR1 SEHNR and CDR2 FQNEAQ (reference sequence). The V end lost 5 bases, the J end lost 6 bases, and 14 bases lay between the germline ends.

V gene TRBV11-2 combines with J gene TRBJ2-2; TRBD1 aligns across 7 bases. From germline, CDR1 is SGHAT and CDR2 FQNNGV. The CDR3 is 15 residues long. Losses at the gene ends were 5 bases for V and 2 bases for J; bases not matched to a gene: 5. CDR3 sequence reads: CASSRTGGNTGELFF. CDR3 in DNA: TGTGCCAGCAGCCGGACAGGCGGAAACACCGGGGAGCTGTTTTTT.

The chain couples TRBV9 to TRBJ2-7; TRBD2 agrees at 10 bases. CDR1 and CDR2 from the germline V gene are SGDLS and YYNGEE. This CDR3 has 15 residues. The V and J ends lost 0 bases and 5 bases, in that order; junction bases with no gene match: 5. DNA for the CDR3: TGTGCCAGCAGCGTAGGGCTAGCGGGGGACGACGAGCAGTACTTC. Translated: CASSVGLAGDDEQYF.

The chain combines TRBV18 with TRBJ2-7; D is unclear. Trimming removed 0 bases from V and 6 bases from J, with 9 bases in between. The CDR3 extends over 13 amino acids. CDR1 KGHSH and CDR2 LQKENI come from the germline V gene. The CDR3 nucleotides read TGTGCCAGCTCACCACCGAAACAACGCGAGCAGTACTTC. This codes for CASSPPKQREQYF. Based on the CDR3 plus reference TRBV18 and TRBJ2-7, the full variable domain is NAGVMQNPRHLVRRRGQEARLRCSPMKGHSHVYWYRQLPEEGLKFMVYLQKENIIDESGMPKERFSAEFPKEGPSILRIQQVVRGDSAAYFCASSPPKQREQYFGPGTRLTVT.

The rearrangement links TRBV5-1 to TRBJ1-2; a possible D gene is TRBD1 (6 bases). The CDR3 totals 15 residues. Germline CDR1 and CDR2: SGHRS and YFSETQ. Trimming pared 5 bases from V and 4 bases from J, leaving 18 bases between. The CDR3, as DNA: TGCGCCAGCAGGCTCCTAGAGGACAGCTCCTATGGCTACACCTTC. It is translated as CASRLLEDSSYGYTF.

This clone is a singleton in its sample. V and J are TRBV28 and TRBJ1-2; tentatively, D is TRBD1 (5 bases). The CDR3 is 14 residues long. Deletions cut 2 bases from V and 8 bases from J, with 15 bases between. Germline loops: CDR1 MDHEN, CDR2 SYDVKM. The DNA of the CDR3 is TGTGCCAGCAGTTTAAGTAGGGAACCAGGGGGCTACACCTTC. Residues: CASSLSREPGGYTF.

This chain joins TRBV7-9 and TRBJ2-5; possibly TRBD2 for D (8 bases). The CDR3 runs to 16 residues. Between the trimmed V and J ends, which lost 4 bases and 4 bases, there was a span of 19 bases. Looked up from germline, CDR1 is SEHNR and CDR2 is FQNEAQ (reference sequence). The CDR3 loop is CASSSPGGGLAETQYF. CDR3 coding DNA: TGTGCCAGCAGCTCCCCGGGAGGGGGCCTGGCAGAGACCCAGTACTTC.